A selection of T cell receptor beta chains follows, all from one sample in a study of T cells in Graves' hyperthyroidism and ophthalmopathy. TCRdb independently ran MiXCR on the multiplex PCR reads; one entry per CDR3 protein. Of about 610,000 distinct CDR3 sequences listed, about 15% were seen once; the top ten hold around 4.5%. Sequencing was carried out using blood. The receptors stem from a woman aged 40 to 50 with Graves' ophthalmopathy. The CDR3 runs from the conserved cysteine through the conserved F or W. The D gene is left open where the match is weak. Clone size, where shown, is once, few, many, or a class for clones that have expanded.

J gene	clone size	D gene	V gene	CDR3 protein	CDR3 DNA
TRBJ2-7	-	TRBD2	TRBV6-1	CASTAGLAGTEQYF	TGTGCCAGCACCGCCGGACTAGCGGGAACCGAGCAGTACTTC
TRBJ1-6	-	-	TRBV6-5	CASSYNQALNSPLHF	TGTGCCAGCAGTTACAACCAGGCCCTTAATTCACCCCTCCACTTT
TRBJ1-6	-	-	TRBV7-2	CASSTPFSPLHF	TGTGCCAGCAGCACCCCTTTTTCACCCCTCCACTTT
TRBJ2-2	many	-	TRBV12-3/TRBV12-4	CASNPDSYLTGELFF	TGTGCCAGCAACCCGGACTCCTATCTCACCGGGGAGCTGTTTTTT
TRBJ2-1	-	-	TRBV6-1	CASNPHRADYNEQFF	TGTGCCAGCAACCCCCACAGAGCTGACTACAATGAGCAGTTCTTC
TRBJ2-7	-	TRBD2	TRBV6-2/TRBV6-3	CASNLGLPYEQYF	TGTGCCAGCAACTTGGGACTACCCTACGAGCAGTACTTC
TRBJ1-6	once	-	TRBV27	CASSLTPGSPLHF	TGTGCCAGCAGTTTAACCCCTGGATCACCCCTCCACTTT
TRBJ1-6	few	-	TRBV12-3/TRBV12-4	CASSYPFSPLHF	TGTGCCAGCAGCTATCCCTTTTCACCCCTCCACTTT
TRBJ1-6	many	TRBD1	TRBV28	CASRTWTGENSPLHF	TGTGCCAGCAGAACCTGGACAGGGGAAAATTCACCCCTCCACTTT
TRBJ2-5	-	TRBD2	TRBV5-5	CASSFRTSGGYQETQYF	TGTGCCAGCAGCTTCCGGACTAGCGGAGGGTACCAAGAGACCCAGTACTTC
TRBJ1-2	-	-	TRBV19	CASSMSTGLGYTF	TGTGCCAGTAGTATGTCGACAGGCTTGGGCTACACCTTC
TRBJ2-7	few	TRBD2	TRBV6-2/TRBV6-3	CASSLGGSGKTSYEQYF	TGTGCCAGCAGCTTGGGGGGGAGCGGGAAAACCTCCTACGAGCAGTACTTC
TRBJ2-7	-	TRBD1	TRBV18	CASSPPPGQTRYEQYF	TGTGCCAGCTCACCACCCCCGGGACAGACCCGCTACGAGCAGTACTTC
TRBJ1-5	many	-	TRBV6-1	CASQGNPNQPQHF	TGTGCCAGCCAGGGGAACCCAAATCAGCCCCAGCATTTT
TRBJ1-2	many	-	TRBV28	CASSLDFYGYTF	TGTGCCAGCAGTTTGGATTTTTATGGCTACACCTTC
TRBJ2-2	many	-	TRBV11-1	CASSPAANTGELFF	TGTGCCAGCAGCCCAGCTGCGAACACCGGGGAGCTGTTTTTT
TRBJ1-2	many	-	TRBV20-1	CSARDQRQRYGYTF	TGCAGTGCTAGAGATCAAAGACAGCGTTATGGCTACACCTTC
TRBJ1-2	many	TRBD1	TRBV20-1	CSAHRQGRDYGYTF	TGCAGTGCTCACCGACAGGGGAGAGACTATGGCTACACCTTC
TRBJ1-2	many	TRBD1	TRBV19	CASRDEDRVGYTF	TGTGCCAGTAGGGATGAAGACAGGGTCGGCTACACCTTC
TRBJ1-2	many	TRBD1	TRBV4-2	CASSQDGQGGYGYTF	TGTGCCAGCAGCCAAGATGGGCAGGGGGGCTATGGCTACACCTTC
TRBJ2-2	many	-	TRBV10-2	CASSESAVSNTGELFF	TGCGCCAGCAGTGAGTCGGCGGTATCGAACACCGGGGAGCTGTTTTTT
TRBJ1-3	many	TRBD1	TRBV6-5	CASTRDRATNTIYF	TGTGCCAGCACCAGGGACAGGGCCACAAACACCATATATTTT
TRBJ1-1	-	-	TRBV27	CASKDQGSGTEAFF	TGTGCCAGCAAAGACCAGGGATCCGGGACTGAAGCTTTCTTT